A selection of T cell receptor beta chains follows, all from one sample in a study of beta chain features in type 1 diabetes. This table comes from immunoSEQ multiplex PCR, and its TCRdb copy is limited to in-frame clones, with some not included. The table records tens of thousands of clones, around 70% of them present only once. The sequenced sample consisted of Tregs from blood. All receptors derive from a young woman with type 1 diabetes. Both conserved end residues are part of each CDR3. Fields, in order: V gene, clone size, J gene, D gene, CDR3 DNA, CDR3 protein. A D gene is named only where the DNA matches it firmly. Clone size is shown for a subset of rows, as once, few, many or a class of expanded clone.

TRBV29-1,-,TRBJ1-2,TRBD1,TGCAGCGTCGAAGACCCCGACAGGGTGGTCGGCTACACCTTC,CSVEDPDRVVGYTF
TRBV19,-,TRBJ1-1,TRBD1,TGTGCCAGTAGTAACCCGGGACAGGGTACTGAAGCTTTCTTT,CASSNPGQGTEAFF
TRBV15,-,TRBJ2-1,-,TGTGCCACCAGCAGAGGGGAGAACAATGAGCAGTTCTTC,CATSRGENNEQFF
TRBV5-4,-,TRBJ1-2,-,TGTGCCAGCCGGCAGCAGGCTGGCTACACCTTC,CASRQQAGYTF
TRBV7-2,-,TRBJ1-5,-,TGTGCCAGCAGCTTAGTCGGGGATAGCAATCAGCCCCAGCATTTT,CASSLVGDSNQPQHF
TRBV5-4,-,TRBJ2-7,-,TGTGCCAGCAGCTTGGTCGGGGGCTACGAGCAGTACTTC,CASSLVGGYEQYF
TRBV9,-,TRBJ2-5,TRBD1,TGTGCCAGCAGCGTAGGGTCGGGGACAGTTAAGGAGACCCAGTACTTC,CASSVGSGTVKETQYF
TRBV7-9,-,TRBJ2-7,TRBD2,TGTGCCAGCAGCTTAGGGGGACTAACCTACGAGCAGTACTTC,CASSLGGLTYEQYF
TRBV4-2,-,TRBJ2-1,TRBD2,TGTGCCAGCAGCCCACTCAGCGGGAGCCTCAATGAGCAGTTCTTC,CASSPLSGSLNEQFF
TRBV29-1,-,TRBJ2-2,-,TGCAGCGTTGAAGGTGGCGGGGGCGTAGGCACCGGGGAGCTGTTTTTT,CSVEGGGGVGTGELFF
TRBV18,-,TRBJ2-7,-,TGTGCCAGCTCACTAGCGGAAAGCTCCTACGAGCAGTACTTC,CASSLAESSYEQYF
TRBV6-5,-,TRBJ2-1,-,TGTGCCAGCAGCAACGGGGGGCTAAACAATGAGCAGTTCTTC,CASSNGGLNNEQFF
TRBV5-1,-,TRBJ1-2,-,TGCGCCAGCAGCCCTCAGGGAACTAACTATGGCTACACCTTC,CASSPQGTNYGYTF
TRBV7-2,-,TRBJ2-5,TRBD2,TGTGCCAGCAGAACAAGCGGGGGCTTGGAGACCCAGTACTTC,CASRTSGGLETQYF
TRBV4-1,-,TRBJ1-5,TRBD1,TGCGCCAGCAGCTCCGGACAGGGCTATAGCAATCAGCCCCAGCATTTT,CASSSGQGYSNQPQHF
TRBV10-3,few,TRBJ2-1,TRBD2,TGTGCCCTTGGGACTAGCGGGGGGGCCGGCGATGAGCAGTTCTTC,CALGTSGGAGDEQFF
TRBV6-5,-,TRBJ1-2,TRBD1,TGTGCCAGCAGTTCGAAGGGACAGGGGGCCTATGGCTACACCTTC,CASSSKGQGAYGYTF
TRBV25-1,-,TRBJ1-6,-,TGTGCCAGCAGTGAACAGGGACTTAGTAATTCACCCCTCCACTTT,CASSEQGLSNSPLHF
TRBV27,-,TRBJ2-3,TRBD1,TGTGCCAGCAGTTTATACGGGGGACAGGGACCAGATACGCAGTATTTT,CASSLYGGQGPDTQYF
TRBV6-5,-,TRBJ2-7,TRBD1,TGTGCCAGCAGGGGGACAGGGGCCTACGAGCAGTACTTC,CASRGTGAYEQYF
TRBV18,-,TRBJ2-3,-,TGTGCCAGCTCACCAGCCAGGGAAAGAGGCACAGATACGCAGTATTTT,CASSPARERGTDTQYF
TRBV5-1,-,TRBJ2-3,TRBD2,TGCGCCAGCAGCCTGGGACTAGCGGGCACAGATACGCAGTATTTT,CASSLGLAGTDTQYF
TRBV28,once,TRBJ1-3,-,TGTGCCAGCGGTCCAACAGGGTTCGGAGGAAACACCATATATTTT,CASGPTGFGGNTIYF
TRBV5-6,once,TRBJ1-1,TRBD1,TGTGCCAGCAGCAGAACAGGGGGGGTAGCTTTCTTT,CASSRTGGVAFF
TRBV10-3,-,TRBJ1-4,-,TGTGCCATCAGTGATTCGGGGAATGAAAAACTGTTTTTT,CAISDSGNEKLFF
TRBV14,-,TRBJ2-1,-,TGTGCCAGCAGCCAAGATTCTCGGGGTGGCTACAATGAGCAGTTCTTC,CASSQDSRGGYNEQFF
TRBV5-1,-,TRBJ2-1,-,TGCGCCAGCAGATGGGGCCCCGGGACAGAGCAGTTCTTC,CASRWGPGTEQFF
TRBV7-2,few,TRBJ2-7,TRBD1,TGTGCCAGCAGTCGCGACAGGGGCTACGAGCAGTACTTC,CASSRDRGYEQYF
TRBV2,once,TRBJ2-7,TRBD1,TGTGCCTTGCACCAGGGGGCCAACTACGAGCAGTACTTC,CALHQGANYEQYF
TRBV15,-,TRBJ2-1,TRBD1,TGTGCCACCAGCAGGAGACAGGGGTCCTACAATGAGCAGTTCTTC,CATSRRQGSYNEQFF
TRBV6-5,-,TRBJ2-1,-,TGTGCCAGCAGAAGACTCGGCGCCTACAATGAGCAGTTCTTC,CASRRLGAYNEQFF
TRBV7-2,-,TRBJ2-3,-,TGTGCCAGCAGCTTAGCCCCCACAGGGATTTTCCCAGATACGCAGTATTTT,CASSLAPTGIFPDTQYF
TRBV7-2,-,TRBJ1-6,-,TGTGCCAGCAGCGCTCCACCGGGTCCATCCAATTCACCCCTCCACTTT,CASSAPPGPSNSPLHF
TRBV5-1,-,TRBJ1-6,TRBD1,TGCGCCAGCAGGACAGGGGGCTATTCACCCCTCCACTTT,CASRTGGYSPLHF
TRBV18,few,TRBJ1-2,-,TGTGCCAGCTCACCTAGCGGCGGGAAGGATGGCTACACCTTC,CASSPSGGKDGYTF
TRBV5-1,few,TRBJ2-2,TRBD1,TGCGCCAGCAGCTTACAGGGGGCCACCACCGGGGAGCTGTTTTTT,CASSLQGATTGELFF
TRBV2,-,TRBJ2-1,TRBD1,TGTGCCACCGGCTTGGGGACAGGGGGCATCAATGAGCAGTTCTTC,CATGLGTGGINEQFF
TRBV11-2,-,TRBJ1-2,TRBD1,TGTGCCAGCAGCTTAGTTATTCGCCGACAGGGCAGCTATGGCTACACCTTC,CASSLVIRRQGSYGYTF
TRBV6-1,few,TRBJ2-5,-,TGTGCCAGCAGAAACAGGTTGGACCAAGAGACCCAGTACTTC,CASRNRLDQETQYF
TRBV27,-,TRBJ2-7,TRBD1,TGTGCCACCCAGTCCGGGGACAGGGACTCCCACGAGCAGTACTTC,CATQSGDRDSHEQYF
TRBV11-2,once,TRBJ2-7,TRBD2,TGTGCCAGCAGCTTAAGGCTAGCGGGAGAGGTCGGGTACGAGCAGTACTTC,CASSLRLAGEVGYEQYF
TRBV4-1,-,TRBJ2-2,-,TGCGCCAGCAGCCAACCCCCTAGTGGCGGGGAGCTGTTTTTT,CASSQPPSGGELFF
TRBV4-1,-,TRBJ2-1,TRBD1,TGCGCCAGCAGCCAAGCAGGCGGGACAGGGGGTTGGAATGAGCAGTTCTTC,CASSQAGGTGGWNEQFF
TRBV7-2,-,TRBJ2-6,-,TGTGCCAGCAGCTTGGCTTCTGGGGCCAACGTCCTGACTTTC,CASSLASGANVLTF
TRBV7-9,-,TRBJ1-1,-,TGTGCCAGCAGCCAGACAGTGAACACTGAAGCTTTCTTT,CASSQTVNTEAFF
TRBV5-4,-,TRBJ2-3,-,TGTGCCAGCAGCTTGGTTAGCGGTAGGGGCACAGATACGCAGTATTTT,CASSLVSGRGTDTQYF
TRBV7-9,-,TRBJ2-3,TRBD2,TGTGCCAGCAGCCGCTACCTAGCGGGGAGCACAGATACGCAGTATTTT,CASSRYLAGSTDTQYF
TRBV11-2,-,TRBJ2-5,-,TGTGCCAGCAGCTTAGACGGAGGGCTAGGAGGGGAGACCCAGTACTTC,CASSLDGGLGGETQYF
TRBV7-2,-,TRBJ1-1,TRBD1,TGTGCCAGCAGCTTGACGAACAGGGGGGAGAAAACTGAAGCTTTCTTT,CASSLTNRGEKTEAFF
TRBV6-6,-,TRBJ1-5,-,TGTGCCAGCAAAGCTTACAGCAATCAGCCCCAGCATTTT,CASKAYSNQPQHF
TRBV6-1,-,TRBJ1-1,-,TGTGCCAGCAGTTCGATTGCTAAAGCTTTCTTT,CASSSIAKAFF
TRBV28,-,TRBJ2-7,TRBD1,TGTGCCAGCAGATTGGGGGCGACAGGGTTCACCTCCTACGAGCAGTACTTC,CASRLGATGFTSYEQYF
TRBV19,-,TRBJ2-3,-,TGTGCCAGTAGTATGTGGGAGACAGATACGCAGTATTTT,CASSMWETDTQYF
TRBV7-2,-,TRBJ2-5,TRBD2,TGTGCCAGCCAGCGGGGGCCCCAGGAGACCCAGTACTTC,CASQRGPQETQYF
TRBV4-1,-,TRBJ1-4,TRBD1,TGCGCCAGCAGCCAAGATCGGAGCGGGACAGGGGGCCTATTATGGGAAAAACTGTTTTTT,CASSQDRSGTGGLLWEKLFF
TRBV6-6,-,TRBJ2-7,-,TGTGCCAGCAGGACAGGGAGGAACTCCTACGAGCAGTACTTC,CASRTGRNSYEQYF
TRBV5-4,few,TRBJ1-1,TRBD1,TGCGCCAGCAGCCACCGGACAGGGCGGAACACTGAAGCTTTCTTT,CASSHRTGRNTEAFF
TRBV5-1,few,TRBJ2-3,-,TGCGCCAGCAGCTTGCAACTTCGCACAGATACGCAGTATTTT,CASSLQLRTDTQYF
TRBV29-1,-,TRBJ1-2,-,TGCAGCGTTGAGGGCTTTAACTATGGCTACACCTTC,CSVEGFNYGYTF
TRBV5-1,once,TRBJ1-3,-,TGCGCCAGCAGCTTGGGGGCAGGATCAAACACCATATATTTT,CASSLGAGSNTIYF